This T cell receptor (beta chain) was retrieved from a study of T cells in localized non-small cell lung cancer. Findings of the study overall: In adjacent lung appeared a median around 59 of the top 100 tumor clones.

With respect to this clone: The antigen is unknown.

With 0 bases removed from V and 3 bases from J, the gap between germline ends came to 2 bases. The CDR3 has 12 amino acids. Germline CDR1 SGHKS, CDR2 YYEKEE (reference sequence). Sequencing used immunoSEQ multiplex PCR; TCRdb keeps in-frame clones, though not all of them. In the table there are approximately 41,000 clones, roughly nine tenths of which are singletons. The chain has TRBV5-5 and TRBJ2-3, with D unresolved. This receptor was identified in a woman aged 40-75 years with stage II lung adenocarcinoma. Specimen: PBMCs, collected before any cancer treatment. Here the CDR3 DNA reads TGTGCCAGCAGCTTGGAAACAGATACGCAGTATTTT. Encoded protein: CASSLETDTQYF.